This T cell receptor (beta chain) was profiled in a study of CD8 T cells in Susac syndrome. With random hexamers, reverse transcription was performed on about 0.45 to 1 ug of RNA. TCRdb analysed the immunoSEQ multiplex PCR reads with MiXCR anew, one entry per CDR3 protein. The profile shows around 130,000 distinct CDR3 sequences, approximately 89% of them singletons. This CDR3 region has 14 residues. V lost 4 bases and J lost 13; bases outside the gene matches: 12. Germline CDR1 and CDR2: SGHDN and FVKESK. This chain links TRBV14 with TRBJ1-2, with 10 bases matching TRBD1. The TCR originated in a human donor with multiple sclerosis. The material sequenced was CD8+ T cells from PBMCs. This chain's CDR3 is CASSLLPGTGAATF. Here the CDR3 DNA reads TGTGCCAGCAGCCTTCTCCCGGGGACAGGGGCCGCCACCTTC. Full variable domain (missing parts from reference TRBV14 and TRBJ1-2): EAGVTQFPSHSVIEKGQTVTLRCDPISGHDNLYWYRRVMGKEIKFLLHFVKESKQDESGMPNNRFLAERTGGTYSTLKVQPAELEDSGVYFCASSLLPGTGAATFGSGTRLTVV.